This record covers a single T cell receptor (beta chain). The antigen it recognizes is unknown. Within one base of it there is no much larger clone, and no base qualities were kept. The data derive from a study of cytomegalovirus exposure and HLA in healthy donors (dated by TCRdb to about 2017). The study in broad terms: An earlier analysis of several hundred of the donors reported approximately 300 Gb of sequence data and 95 million to 140 million unique TCR beta sequences obtained from some 170 million T cells. About 330 gigabases of sequencing data and roughly 80 million unique TCR sequences made up an early release that covered nearly 650 HLA-typed donors. Of the roughly 400 genotyped donors, 75% to 85% were placed in the genetic ancestry cluster associated with self-reported Caucasian donors. The study was designed to test whether signatures of past pathogen exposure could be identified by cataloging public T cell receptors. Using immunosequencing, the study profiled T cell repertoires from about 610 subjects and related those repertoires to cytomegalovirus serostatus. Besides the first cohort of approximately 670 subjects, a separate validation cohort made up of 120 different subjects was used. The study combined high-throughput TCR immunosequencing, statistical association of individual TCRs with disease status, and machine learning to predict cytomegalovirus infection status. To study patterns of TCR occurrence, a later analysis re-analyzed previously published TCR beta repertoires from 666 donors and added high-resolution HLA genotyping. Rather than using new phenotypic data, the later analysis identified candidate immune exposures from TCR beta sequences and from how often those sequences occurred across donors. An earlier analysis of some 600 of the donors applied high-throughput TCR beta sequencing to assess whether each TCR beta V gene segment acted as functional or pseudogenic. Alongside the repertoire data, information on donor age, sex, ethnicity and CMV serostatus was compiled. A later genetic analysis used genome-wide SNP genotypes for about 60% of the roughly 700 donors, treating that subset as a discovery cohort. All discovery cohort repertoires had been generated on a single sequencing platform. Both class I and class II loci were covered by HLA typing, at four-digit resolution. The number of donors typed differed by locus, with about 629-630 for A, B, C, DRB1 and DQB1, roughly 520 for DQA1, over 600 for DPA1, and 472 for DPB1. Four or five DR-DQ haplotypes were handled as single units for association and clustering because linkage in the cohort was strong. Among some 400 genotyped donors of the cohort, an average of approximately 240,000 unique TCR beta nucleotide sequences was sequenced per donor, of which 15% to 20% were non-productive.

Overall results and qualifications from the work: A later analysis found that TCR association rates varied across HLA loci, with DRB1 alleles showing the most associated TCRs and HLA-C alleles the fewest. Because the 87-base-pair reads could not distinguish some IMGT-functional V segments, including TRBV6-2 and TRBV6-3, those segments were excluded. In a later genetic analysis, fewer N-insertions in productive TCRs were reported among donors in an Asian-associated ancestry cluster than the roughly 700-donor mean. Assigning TCR associations to individual alleles was difficult when HLA alleles, especially DR and DQ, strongly co-occurred. A group of highly shared sequence variants was considered likely to be a technical artifact of the sequencing pipeline. In a later analysis, HLA-associated TCR beta chains were found to be more clonally expanded and to have lower generation probabilities than equally common non-associated chains. A later analysis found that most CMV-associated TCR beta chains appeared HLA-restricted, with HLA associations seemingly driven largely by CMV exposure. A further reported finding was that TCR beta sequences accurately predicted the HLA-A and HLA-B alleles for most subjects in the first cohort. The study listed 170 or so TCR beta chains as associated with cytomegalovirus. Presence/absence analyses assumed roughly uniform sequencing depth across donors, an assumption that may not hold. Because HLA typing was unavailable for some donors at each locus, only the typed subset was used in association tests. Only TCR beta chains were sequenced in this cohort, and the absence of alpha or paired-chain data limited detectable features. Correlated functional status among segregating V segments might reflect linkage disequilibrium, but an unknown experimental factor could not be ruled out. The only immune exposure information available for the cohort was CMV serostatus. A later analysis reported that several top co-occurrence clusters appeared linked to parvovirus B19, influenza, CMV and Epstein-Barr virus. A few of the identified cytomegalovirus-associated TCR beta chains were confirmed in vitro to be specific for cytomegalovirus antigens. An association between a missense DCLRE1C variant and V-gene and J-gene trimming of TCR beta chains was found in a later genetic analysis and replicated in an independent cohort. Most TCR sequences were seen in very few donors, while some public TCRs were found in many individuals. In a later analysis, 15,000 to 20,000 TCR beta sequences were associated with specific HLA alleles at a false discovery rate of 0.05. In both the original and validation cohorts, the classifier was reported to diagnose cytomegalovirus status with high specificity and sensitivity. Because counts were too low, seventeen rarely observed V segments, including chromosome 9 orphons, were excluded from the earlier analysis of about 500 of the donors. It was suggested by the authors that the approach could potentially be generalized to other disease states and immunological phenotypes. Broadly in line with IMGT annotations, most TCR beta V segments showed up in productive rearrangements about 87% or about 30% of the time in an earlier analysis of several hundred of the donors.

The CDR3 holds 12 amino acids from the cysteine to the phenylalanine. Kept here is only the CDR3 DNA, which spans 36 bases and is read in frame from base 1. The germline V gene specifies MDHEN as CDR1 and SYDVKM as CDR2. Trimming accounts for 9 bases at V and 3 bases at J, while the number of junction bases matched to no gene is 3. The library came from the immunoSEQ multiplex PCR assay. A mixture of 60 forward primers for TCR Vbeta segments and 13 reverse primers for TCR Jbeta segments was used in the multiplex PCR. Amplification of the CDR3 region of rearranged TCR beta genes was performed with a multiplex PCR assay on genomic DNA. On the Illumina HiSeq System, the amplified TCR beta libraries were sequenced as 87-base-pair reads. In the authors' own workflow: A later analysis counted tens of millions of unique TCR beta chains across the 640 or so repertoires, and around 9.9 million of these chains were shared by at least two donors. Raw reads were error-corrected and collapsed into unique sequences with a nearest-neighbor algorithm that merged closely related sequences to remove PCR and sequencing errors. CDR3 sequences were aligned to IMGT reference sequences to assign V, D and J gene segments. For a sequence to be retained, a match of at least six nucleotides was required to both a V gene segment and a J gene segment. Rearrangements were classified as productive when the CDR3 lacked stop codons and remained in frame with V and J, and all other rearrangements were classified as non-productive. CDR3 was defined according to IMGT convention as the region running from the second conserved V-encoded cysteine to the conserved J-encoded phenylalanine. Sequences without an unambiguous match to a single V gene segment were excluded from the earlier analysis of 450 to 750 of the donors. In an earlier analysis of approximately 610 of the donors, V segments were called functional above 56.7% productive rearrangements and were called segregating when the between-donor standard deviation exceeded 5%. To diagnose cytomegalovirus status from the catalog of TCR beta chain sequences, a statistical classification framework was built. A later analysis assigned V and J genes by comparing TCR nucleotide sequences with IMGT/GENE-DB human TR gene sequences. In a later analysis, CDR3 sequences and most-parsimonious VDJ recombination scenarios were assigned using the TCRdist pipeline. A later analysis defined each TCR beta chain by its CDR3 amino acid sequence plus V-gene family, and excluded reads lacking a unique V-gene family. To address suspected cross-contamination and a sequencing artifact, a later analysis removed several hundred highly shared, low-generation-probability nucleotide sequences. For each public chain, a later analysis derived a clonal expansion index from normalized ranks of inferred template counts within each repertoire. Generation probabilities in a later analysis came from a VDJ recombination model fitted to out-of-frame rearrangements, and those results were checked against IGoR. Hypergeometric tests were used in a later analysis to score TCR-TCR, TCR-HLA and TCR-CMV co-occurrence, with a repertoire-size bias correction applied to the TCR pairs. In a later analysis, false discovery rates were estimated by permuting HLA or CMV assignments 20 times. In a later analysis, co-occurring TCRs were grouped using DBSCAN, with TCRdist sequence similarity added in when clustering inside HLA-allele-positive subsets. Co-occurrence clustering excluded repertoires with fewer than 30,000 or more than 120,000 public chains, plus five with anomalous nucleotide sharing. Here the immuneACCESS table is served through TCRdb, limited to in-frame sequences with V and J called. Missing clones are a known gap in these copies; in checked studies unresolved V genes cover under half, and the rest lacks a known reason. V and J calls and clone size are given by that table; D and trimming were obtained from the DNA. Here the sample has 110,000 to 150,000 clones; around four fifths occur a single time. The ten most abundant clones make up approximately 2.1% of the sample.

The cohort comprised more than 550 healthy bone marrow donors. At the time of sampling, all cohort members were nominally healthy, though unrecorded immune exposures were likely present. The donor tested CMV seronegative, placing the donor among the 300 to 400 seronegative members of the cohort. Each donor provided a peripheral blood sample, and peripheral blood mononuclear cells were used for TCR beta sequencing. The Qiagen DNeasy Blood Extraction Kit was used to extract genomic DNA from the blood cell samples. The V and J segments used are TRBV28 and TRBJ1-1; 8 of the junction bases match TRBD1. The receptor comes from a man aged 25 to 40 in good health and CMV-seronegative. Sequencing was carried out using PBMCs. The DNA reads as follows: TGTGCCAGTAGACAGGGGTACACTGAAGCTTTCTTT. Protein translation: CASRQGYTEAFF.